This entry describes one T cell receptor beta chain. Its antigen is undetermined. Using its own MiXCR run on the 5' RACE reads, TCRdb lists one record per CDR3 protein. Among some 700,000 distinct CDR3 sequences listed, over 15% were seen once. The data stem from a study of CD8 T cells in ankylosing spondylitis. Notes on the study in general: About 8 highly homologous variants formed a TCR beta motif that appeared characteristic of ankylosing spondylitis blood.

V was cut by 2 bases and J by 0 bases, with 11 bases left in between. This CDR3 contains 15 residues. Per germline, CDR1 SGHRS and CDR2 YFSETQ. The sequence was collected from a male donor with ankylosing spondylitis. The chain employs TRBV5-1 and TRBJ1-1, with a possible D match to TRBD1 (6 bases). Sequencing was performed on blood, either unsorted or a sorted T cell fraction (not recorded which). CDR3 in amino acids: CASSLAGVVNTEAFF. CDR3 sequence (DNA): TGCGCCAGCAGCTTAGCAGGGGTGGTGAACACTGAAGCTTTCTTT.